Below are 31 T cell receptor beta chains sequenced from a single sample in a study of CD8 T cells in ankylosing spondylitis. From the 5' RACE reads, TCRdb called clonotypes with MiXCR, one entry per CDR3 protein. The sample shows approximately 300,000 distinct CDR3 sequences, roughly 20% of them seen only once. Sample: blood, either unsorted or a sorted T cell fraction (not recorded which). These receptor sequences come from a female donor with ankylosing spondylitis or in good health (not recorded which).

In its sample, this clonotype was seen many times. The chain has TRBV20-1 and TRBJ2-1; TRBD2 agrees at 9 bases. The trim removed 3 bases at V and 7 bases at J, leaving 7 bases unmatched. This CDR3 contains 14 residues. Germline-derived CDR1 and CDR2 are DFQATT and SNEGSKA (reference sequence). Here the CDR3 DNA reads TGCAGTGCTAGTCGCGGGAGGGCCCTAAATGAGCAGTTCTTC. It encodes CSASRGRALNEQFF.

This clonotype was seen a handful of times. In nucleotides, the CDR3 is TGTGCCAGCAGCACAGGGACTAGCGGGAGGGCGGGAGAGACCCAGTACTTC. This codes for CASSTGTSGRAGETQYF. The gene calls are TRBV7-2 and TRBJ2-5; TRBD2 agrees at 16 bases. With 5 bases clipped from V and 4 bases from J, the junction kept 7 bases outside the gene matches. The CDR3 is made up of 17 amino acids. Germline values: CDR1 SGHTA, CDR2 FQGNSA.

This clonotype was seen many times. This chain connects TRBV30 to TRBJ2-3; 9 bases map to TRBD2. This CDR3 region has 18 residues. Per germline, CDR1 GTSNPN and CDR2 SVGIG (reference sequence). The V segment lost 1 base and the J segment 3 bases; nucleotides outside the gene matches: 14. The CDR3 nucleotides are TGTGCCTGGAGTGGAGGAGTTTGGAGTAGCGGGAGTACAGATACGCAGTATTTT. It encodes CAWSGGVWSSGSTDTQYF. Together with reference TRBV30 and TRBJ2-3, the CDR3 gives the full variable domain: SQTIHQWPATLVQPVGSPLSLECTVEGTSNPNLYWYRQAAGRGLQLLFYSVGIGQISSEVPQNLSASRPQDRQFILSSKKLLLSDSGFYLCAWSGGVWSSGSTDTQYFGPGTRLTVL.

The chain links TRBV6-2 or TRBV6-3 to TRBJ1-5; D not resolved. The CDR3 covers 14 residues. Looked up from germline, CDR1 is MNHEY and CDR2 is SVGEGT. V shed 6 bases and J shed 4 bases, with 13 bases lying between them. DNA for the CDR3: TGTGCCAGCAGCCCGAATATGGTGAATCAGCCCCAGCATTTT. Translating it yields CASSPNMVNQPQHF.

The table lists this clonotype with a few counts. The chain couples TRBV15 to TRBJ2-1; 7 positions match TRBD2. Germline lookup yields CDR1 LNHNV and CDR2 YYDKDF (reference sequence). The CDR3 has 16 residues. The ends lost 4 bases at V and 4 bases at J; junction bases unmatched: 10. In DNA, the CDR3 is TGTGCCACCAGCAATAGGCTGGGAGGGGCATACAATGAGCAGTTCTTC. Translating gives CATSNRLGGAYNEQFF.

This clonotype was observed a handful of times. The chain combines TRBV29-1 with TRBJ1-4; D gene ambiguous. V was clipped by 4 bases and J by 6 bases, with 9 bases between them. The germline V gene encodes CDR1 SQVTM and CDR2 ANQGSEA. CDR3 length equals 12 residues. The CDR3 loop is CSVAASHEKLFF. The CDR3 DNA follows: TGCAGCGTTGCAGCGTCTCATGAAAAACTGTTTTTT.

This clonotype has only a few counts. This sequence joins TRBV20-1 and TRBJ2-7; TRBD1 aligns across 9 bases. The V gene end was trimmed by 3 bases and the J gene end by 5 bases; junction bases not matched to a gene: 11. Germline CDR1 DFQATT, CDR2 SNEGSKA (reference sequence). CDR3 length equals 15 residues. CDR3 loop: CSASLLGDRVDEQYF. CDR3 sequence (DNA): TGCAGTGCTAGTCTCTTGGGGGACAGGGTGGACGAGCAGTACTTC.

The chain couples TRBV18 to TRBJ2-1, with 9 bases aligning to TRBD1. The germline CDR1 and CDR2 sequences are KGHSH and LQKENI. The CDR3 extends over 13 amino acids. After removal of 2 bases from V and 8 bases from J, the junction contained 1 base not matched to a gene. The CDR3 DNA reads TGTGCCAGCTCACCAGGGACAGGGTATGAGCAGTTCTTC. As protein: CASSPGTGYEQFF.

Comment on this clonotype: One end of the junction varies from germline; a read error may be responsible. The genes are TRBV7-7 and TRBJ2-7; D uncertain. In germline, CDR1 is SSHAT, CDR2 FNYEAQ (reference sequence). The CDR3 loop spans 14 amino acids. The CDR3: CASSLHPDTYEQYF. As DNA, the CDR3 is TGTGCTAGCAGCTTACATCCAGACACCTACGAGCAGTACTTC.

V usage is TRBV7-8 and J usage is TRBJ1-1; no definite D call. Trimming shortened V by 5 bases and J by 5 bases, and 15 bases separated the two germline ends. This CDR3 spans 14 amino acids. Germline values: CDR1 SGHVS, CDR2 FQNEAQ. The CDR3, as DNA: TGTGCCAGCAGCCCCTTGGGATGGAGGACTGAAGCTTTCTTT. Its translation is CASSPLGWRTEAFF.

This clonotype showed up just a few times. V is TRBV5-1 and J is TRBJ1-6; D is perhaps TRBD1 (6 bases). The V gene's germline CDR1 is SGHRS and CDR2 YFSETQ. The CDR3 contains 14 residues. V was pared by 5 bases and J by 8 bases, with 14 bases between. The CDR3 loop reads CASRPGHVDSPLHF. The CDR3 nucleotides read TGCGCCAGCAGACCGGGACATGTTGATTCACCCCTCCACTTT.

This chain uses TRBV6-2 or TRBV6-3 with TRBJ2-7, with D maybe TRBD2 (6 bases). The germline V gene encodes CDR1 MNHEY and CDR2 SVGEGT. V was clipped by 2 bases and J by 6 bases, with 14 bases between them. The CDR3 loop spans 14 amino acids. For the CDR3, the DNA is TGTGCCAGCAGTTACGCGACTAGGGAAGGCGAGCAGTACTTC. It translates to CASSYATREGEQYF.

The chain couples TRBV5-1 to TRBJ2-3; 16 bases align to TRBD2. This CDR3 is 15 amino acids long. V lost 2 bases and J lost 9; bases outside the gene matches: 3. CDR1 and CDR2 (germline): SGHRS, YFSETQ. The CDR3 reads CASSLGTSGGVTQYF. The CDR3 nucleotides are TGCGCCAGCAGCTTAGGGACTAGCGGGGGGGTGACGCAGTATTTT.

This clonotype has a count of ten or more. The rearrangement uses TRBV10-3 and TRBJ2-7, with a tentative D call TRBD1 (5 bases). CDR1 is ENHRY, CDR2 SYGVKD, per germline. V was clipped by 4 bases and J by 12 bases, with 22 bases between them. The CDR3 has 14 residues. In DNA, the CDR3 is TGTGCCATCAGTGTTCAGGGCAGTAATCCAAGGCTGTACTTC. Amino acids: CAISVQGSNPRLYF.

Ten or more counts support this clonotype. J is TRBJ2-1 and V is TRBV20-1; no definite D call. Trimming took 0 bases from V and 6 from J, leaving 9 bases between them. The CDR3 has 13 amino acids. Germline V CDR1 and CDR2: DFQATT, SNEGSKA (reference sequence). The CDR3 loop reads CSAREGFLNEQFF. The CDR3 bases are TGCAGTGCTAGAGAAGGTTTCCTCAATGAGCAGTTCTTC.

This clonotype was observed a handful of times. The V call is TRBV2, the J call TRBJ1-1; D remains unclear. The CDR3 totals 12 residues. V shed 6 bases and J shed 11 bases, with 16 bases lying between them. Germline CDR1 reads SNHLY; CDR2 reads FYNNEI. This chain's CDR3 is CASSRTPQVAFF. CDR3 nucleotide sequence: TGTGCCAGCAGCCGAACCCCACAAGTTGCTTTCTTT.

This clonotype was seen just once. V and J are TRBV7-9 and TRBJ2-1; D is ambiguous. V was cut by 7 bases and J by 3 bases, with 16 bases left in between. This CDR3 contains 15 residues. CDR1 SEHNR and CDR2 FQNEAQ come from the germline V gene (reference sequence). The CDR3 DNA is TGTGCCAGCACCCAAGGAGAGCCGAACTACAATGAGCAGTTCTTC. Amino acid sequence: CASTQGEPNYNEQFF.

The rearrangement links TRBV20-1 to TRBJ2-5, with TRBD1 identical over 9 bases. V shed 0 bases, J shed 2 bases, and the junction held 7 bases outside the gene matches. The CDR3 is 16 residues long. Germline values: CDR1 DFQATT, CDR2 SNEGSKA (reference sequence). CDR3 DNA: TGCAGTGCTAGAGACTACGGGGGACAGGGACAAGAGACCCAGTACTTC. Amino acid sequence: CSARDYGGQGQETQYF.

The chain is built from TRBV5-1 and TRBJ2-7, with TRBD2 matching over 14 bases. Germline values: CDR1 SGHRS, CDR2 YFSETQ. V shed 4 bases, J shed 4 bases, and the junction held 13 bases outside the gene matches. CDR3 length equals 18 residues. This CDR3 reads CASSHLGLAGGVGYEQYF. The CDR3 nucleotides are TGCGCCAGCAGCCACTTAGGACTAGCGGGAGGAGTAGGTTACGAGCAGTACTTC.

This clonotype has more than one count but fewer than ten. The chain recombines TRBV29-1 with TRBJ1-1, with D hard to call. From germline, CDR1 is SQVTM and CDR2 ANQGSEA. CDR3 length: 11 residues. Trimming cost V 7 bases and J 1 base, with 7 bases left between them. CDR3 loop: CSAEKNTEAFF. CDR3 nucleotides: TGCAGCGCGGAGAAGAACACTGAAGCTTTCTTT.

V usage is TRBV4-2 and J usage is TRBJ2-3, with D tentatively TRBD2 (6 bases). Germline CDR1 and CDR2: LGHNA and YNFKEQ. The CDR3 runs to 22 residues. V lost 4 bases, J lost 4 bases, and 36 bases lay in between. DNA for the CDR3: TGTGCCAGCAGCCCCCGACGTGCTTCAATCTTACTAGCAGAGAGTAGCCCAGATACGCAGTATTTT. Residues: CASSPRRASILLAESSPDTQYF.

The chain couples TRBV10-3 to TRBJ2-7; D may correspond to TRBD1 or TRBD2 (5 bases each). V lost 0 bases and J lost 5, with 17 bases in between. CDR3 size: 16 residues. Germline CDR1 is ENHRY and CDR2 is SYGVKD. This chain's CDR3 is CAISESTWGRGDEQYF. In DNA form, the CDR3 reads TGTGCCATCAGTGAGTCGACGTGGGGGAGAGGAGACGAGCAGTACTTC.

This clonotype showed up just a few times. The chain carries TRBV12-3 or TRBV12-4 and TRBJ1-2, with D perhaps TRBD1 (5 bases). The germline V and J ends were trimmed by 6 bases and 3 bases, with 11 bases remaining between them. This CDR3 is 13 amino acids long. The CDR3 nucleotides are TGTGCCAGCAGCCCCGACAGATACTATGGCTACACCTTC. Translating it yields CASSPDRYYGYTF.

This clonotype showed up just a few times. The V call is TRBV5-4, the J call TRBJ2-3; 10 bases map to TRBD2. The germline V gene encodes CDR1 SGHNT and CDR2 YYREEE (reference sequence). V lost 3 bases, J lost 6 bases, and 13 bases stayed unmatched. This CDR3 has 17 amino acids. The CDR3 DNA sequence: TGTGCCAGCAGCTCCTTACTAGCGGGAAGAGTAACGGATACGCAGTATTTT. Amino acids: CASSSLLAGRVTDTQYF.

This sequence joins TRBV4-1 and TRBJ2-1; 7 bases align to TRBD2. The CDR3 spans 17 residues. CDR1 and CDR2 (germline): MGHRA, YSYEKL. V was clipped by 4 bases and J by 8 bases; unmatched bases: 17. DNA of the CDR3: TGCGCCAGCAGCCCTCCCCCTGGGCGGGAGATGGGAGATGAGCAGTTCTTC. Translation: CASSPPPGREMGDEQFF.

This chain connects TRBV4-3 to TRBJ2-2; D is unresolved. V lost 2 bases and J lost 1, with 5 bases in between. The CDR3 extends over 14 amino acids. Germline V gene sequence: CDR1 LGHNA, CDR2 YSLEER. The chain's CDR3 is CASSQIRNTGELFF. CDR3 nucleotides: TGCGCCAGCAGCCAAATTAGGAACACCGGGGAGCTGTTTTTT.

The rearrangement uses TRBV4-2 and TRBJ2-1; the match to TRBD2 covers 9 bases. The germline V gene has CDR1 LGHNA and CDR2 YNFKEQ. The CDR3 runs to 16 residues. The junction had 12 bases not matched to a gene; V was cut back by 4 bases and J by 8 bases. Here the CDR3 reads CASSPRVAGAVDEQFF. CDR3 in DNA: TGTGCCAGCAGCCCCCGGGTAGCGGGAGCCGTCGATGAGCAGTTCTTC.

CDR3 residues: CASSLLAAGELFF. Here the CDR3 DNA reads TGTGCCAGCAGCTTACTGGCGGCCGGGGAGCTGTTTTTT. The chain combines TRBV7-2 with TRBJ2-2; unclear D gene. CDR3 length equals 13 residues. CDR1 is SGHTA, CDR2 FQGNSA, per germline. V was clipped by 2 bases and J by 6 bases, with 7 bases between them.

The chain links TRBV15 to TRBJ1-2; D is unresolved. The CDR3 length is 16 residues. The germline V gene has CDR1 LNHNV and CDR2 YYDKDF (reference sequence). Trimming left V 0 bases short and J 4 bases short, with 15 bases between. CDR3 nucleotides: TGTGCCACCAGCAGAGATCTAACGGCGGTACTCTATGGCTACACCTTC. The encoded protein is CATSRDLTAVLYGYTF.

This clonotype was seen ten or more times. This chain uses TRBV20-1 with TRBJ1-1; the D is unclear. V lost 1 base, J lost 9 bases, and 15 bases lay in between. The CDR3 runs to 13 residues. Germline lookup yields CDR1 DFQATT and CDR2 SNEGSKA (reference sequence). CDR3 sequence (DNA): TGCAGTGCTAGAGTGGGCATCCAAACCCAAGCTTTCTTT. This codes for CSARVGIQTQAFF.

This clonotype turned up a few times. The V and J genes are TRBV10-3 and TRBJ2-3; D gene ambiguous. The V and J ends lost 4 bases and 3 bases respectively, with 5 bases between them. The CDR3 runs 12 residues. Germline CDR1 and CDR2: ENHRY and SYGVKD. The CDR3 sequence: CAISVETDTQYF. The CDR3 region has the DNA TGTGCCATCAGTGTGGAAACAGATACGCAGTATTTT.